This T cell receptor (beta chain) was retrieved from a study of blood T cell repertoires in COVID-19. About the study: The United States, Italy and Spain provided the acute and convalescent COVID-19 samples. From T cells, B-cell-depleted T cells, or PBMCs came the material, which was cDNA or gDNA.

J was trimmed by 8 bases and V by 6 bases; bases with no gene match: 4. Germline V CDR1 and CDR2: SEHNR, FQNEAQ (reference sequence). The CDR3 contains 13 residues. Methods used by the authors: Estimated nucleated cell counts came from reference gene primer amplification. Here immunoSEQ multiplex PCR was the method, and the copy in TCRdb shows in-frame clones only, minus some. The DNA gave D and trimming, while V, J and clone size come from that table. The sample has some 180,000 clones; approximately 84% are singletons. Source material: peripheral blood. The TCR comes from a human donor in a cohort sampled during active COVID-19. The gene calls are TRBV7-9 and TRBJ1-4, with 9 nucleotides matching TRBD1. This CDR3 reads CASSRTGEEKLFF. The CDR3 nucleotides are TGTGCCAGCAGTCGGACAGGGGAGGAAAAACTGTTTTTT.